This entry lists 25 T cell receptor beta chains sequenced from one sample in a study of blood T cell repertoires in COVID-19 (dated by TCRdb to 2018 to 2021). Libraries were constructed by the immunoSEQ multiplex PCR assay. TCRdb took this table from immuneACCESS and kept in-frame rearrangements with V and J called. Such tables lack part of the clones; where checked against another copy, unresolved V genes explain under half of the gap, and the rest is unexplained. For this sample the table gives about 190,000 clones, of which more than 75% were detected only once. The top ten constitute about 6.3% of the sample. Specimen: peripheral blood. The receptors here all came from a man between 35 and 55 years old with active or convalescent COVID-19.

The gene calls are TRBV27 and TRBJ1-1; D not resolved. V lost 1 base, J lost 0 bases, and 3 bases lay in between. This CDR3 comprises 13 residues. Germline V gene data show CDR1 as MNHEY and CDR2 as SMNVEV (reference sequence). CDR3 amino acids: CASSLLMNTEAFF. The CDR3 region has the DNA TGTGCCAGCAGTTTATTAATGAACACTGAAGCTTTCTTT.

The genes are TRBV5-4 and TRBJ1-1; D is ambiguous. This CDR3 is built from 14 residues. The germline gives CDR1 SGHNT, CDR2 YYREEE (reference sequence). V gave up 4 bases and J gave up 3 bases, with 13 bases separating them. This CDR3 is CASSTLEPYTEAFF. Written as DNA, the CDR3 is TGTGCCAGCAGCACGTTGGAGCCGTACACTGAAGCTTTCTTT. Full variable domain (outside the CDR3, taken from reference TRBV5-4 and TRBJ1-1): ETGVTQSPTHLIKTRGQQVTLRCSSQSGHNTVSWYQQALGQGPQFIFQYYREEENGRGNFPPRFSGLQFPNYSSELNVNALELDDSALYLCASSTLEPYTEAFFGQGTRLTVV.

The chain joins TRBV7-2 to TRBJ1-5; a possible D gene is TRBD1 (5 bases). The CDR3 sequence is 14 residues long. Germline CDR1 and CDR2: SGHTA and FQGNSA. Trimming removed 5 bases from V and 6 bases from J, with 14 bases in between. CDR3 region: CASSPAPGGQPQHF. The DNA for the CDR3 is TGTGCCAGCAGCCCCGCCCCGGGGGGTCAGCCCCAGCATTTT.

The rearrangement joins TRBV10-3 to TRBJ2-1; weak D call: TRBD2 (5 bases). The germline gives CDR1 ENHRY, CDR2 SYGVKD. The V end lost 0 bases, the J end lost 2 bases, and 8 bases lay between the germline ends. The length of the CDR3 is 15 residues. CDR3 bases: TGTGCCATCAGTGAGTCCGAGCGGACCTACAATGAGCAGTTCTTC. It specifies CAISESERTYNEQFF.

The V and J genes are TRBV5-4 and TRBJ2-1; 9 nucleotides line up with TRBD2. CDR1 and CDR2 from the germline V gene are SGHNT and YYREEE (reference sequence). CDR3 size: 16 residues. After removal of 1 base from V and 5 bases from J, the junction contained 7 bases not matched to a gene. The CDR3 DNA follows: TGTGCCAGCAGCTTGAAAGCTAGCGGGAAAAACAATGAGCAGTTCTTC. Amino acid sequence: CASSLKASGKNNEQFF.

The chain combines TRBV9 with TRBJ1-2; D is undetermined. Germline V lookup: CDR1 SGDLS, CDR2 YYNGEE. CDR3 length: 11 amino acids. Trimming took off 0 bases at V and 13 bases at J, with 10 bases between the two ends. The CDR3 DNA is TGTGCCAGCAGCGTAGCTCTCGTTTTCACCTTC. Residues: CASSVALVFTF.

V gene TRBV19 combines with J gene TRBJ1-5; TRBD1 is a possible D gene (6 bases). Trimming cost V 3 bases and J 6 bases, with 18 bases left between them. CDR3 size: 16 residues. Germline V gene sequence: CDR1 LNHDA, CDR2 SQIVND (reference sequence). CDR3 nucleotides: TGTGCCAGTAGTATGACGGGGGGCAGGGGCACTCAGCCCCAGCATTTT. Translation: CASSMTGGRGTQPQHF.

The rearrangement links TRBV27 to TRBJ2-5, with 8 bases fitting TRBD1. Per the germline V gene, CDR1 is MNHEY and CDR2 is SMNVEV (reference sequence). The V gene end was trimmed by 6 bases and the J gene end by 5 bases; junction bases not matched to a gene: 8. There are 14 residues in the CDR3. The CDR3 region is CASRDQGARETQYF. In DNA, the CDR3 is TGTGCCAGCAGGGACCAGGGGGCGCGGGAGACCCAGTACTTC.

The rearrangement links TRBV19 to TRBJ2-7, with 9 positions matching TRBD1. Looked up from germline, CDR1 is LNHDA and CDR2 is SQIVND (reference sequence). The junction had 8 bases not matched to a gene; V was cut back by 6 bases and J by 2 bases. The CDR3 is 15 amino acids. The CDR3 DNA reads TGTGCCAGTAGGGTCGGGACAGGGACGACCTACGAGCAGTACTTC. The encoded protein is CASRVGTGTTYEQYF.

This sequence joins TRBV28 and TRBJ1-1; 7 positions agree with TRBD1. The germline CDR1 and CDR2 sequences are MDHEN and SYDVKM. The CDR3 extends over 13 amino acids. The junction had 8 bases not matched to a gene; V was cut back by 9 bases and J by 4 bases. The CDR3 nucleotides read TGTGCCAGTAGCTTTAGGGGGCCCACTGAAGCTTTCTTT. It yields the protein CASSFRGPTEAFF.

This chain connects TRBV15 to TRBJ2-1; TRBD1 aligns across 11 bases. The CDR3 runs 19 residues. V was clipped by 6 bases and J by 5 bases; unmatched bases: 18. CDR1 is LNHNV, CDR2 YYDKDF, per germline (reference sequence). The CDR3 spells CATSTPVPGQGGLHNEQFF. CDR3 DNA sequence: TGTGCCACCAGTACCCCCGTTCCGGGACAGGGGGGTCTGCACAATGAGCAGTTCTTC.

Note on this clone: An end of the junction differs from the germline gene, which may be a read error. The chain recombines TRBV7-8 with TRBJ1-1; tentative D call: TRBD1 (6 bases). Germline CDR1 reads SGHVS; CDR2 reads FQNEAQ. The CDR3 consists of 16 residues. The CDR3 sequence: CASSLAGASLNTEAFF. In nucleotides, the CDR3 is TGTGCCAGCAGCCTAGCAGGGGCGAGTTTGAACACTGAAGCTTTCTTT.

The chain is built from TRBV9 and TRBJ1-5, with D unclear. The CDR3 spans 16 residues. The V gene lost 0 bases and the J gene lost 0 bases, with 10 bases spanning the gap. CDR1 and CDR2 (germline): SGDLS, YYNGEE. The chain's CDR3 is CASSVAFQYSNQPQHF. DNA of the CDR3: TGTGCCAGCAGCGTAGCGTTTCAGTATAGCAATCAGCCCCAGCATTTT.

This chain uses TRBV5-6 with TRBJ2-7, with D possibly being TRBD1 (5 bases). The CDR3 runs 15 residues. From germline, CDR1 is SGHDT and CDR2 YYEEEE. The germline V and J ends were trimmed by 1 base and 5 bases, with 16 bases remaining between them. CDR3 sequence reads: CASSLFIGVSDEQYF. The CDR3 DNA follows: TGTGCCAGCAGCTTGTTTATAGGGGTCAGCGACGAGCAGTACTTC.

The chain is built from TRBV18 and TRBJ1-5; D possibly corresponds to TRBD1 (5 bases). Trimming shortened V by 2 bases and J by 3 bases, and 11 bases separated the two germline ends. Germline loops: CDR1 KGHSH, CDR2 LQKENI. This CDR3 comprises 15 residues. CDR3 loop: CASSPAQGVNQPQHF. CDR3 DNA: TGTGCCAGCTCACCAGCGCAGGGTGTCAATCAGCCCCAGCATTTT.

J is TRBJ2-3 and V is TRBV7-2; D ambiguous. Germline CDR1 reads SGHTA; CDR2 reads FQGNSA. V gave up 5 bases and J gave up 3 bases, with 6 bases separating them. This CDR3 has 12 residues. The CDR3 DNA reads TGTGCCAGCAGCATACTAACAGATACGCAGTATTTT. It encodes CASSILTDTQYF.

V gene TRBV19 combines with J gene TRBJ1-1; 10 bases agree with TRBD1. CDR3 size: 15 residues. The V gene's germline CDR1 is LNHDA and CDR2 SQIVND (reference sequence). The trim removed 3 bases at V and 6 bases at J, leaving 7 bases unmatched. The CDR3 nucleotides are TGTGCCAGTAGTATTCCAGCCGGGACAGGGGCTGAAGCTTTCTTT. Residues: CASSIPAGTGAEAFF. The full variable domain, with the rest looked up from reference TRBV19 and TRBJ1-1, is DGGITQSPKYLFRKEGQNVTLSCEQNLNHDAMYWYRQDPGQGLRLIYYSQIVNDFQKGDIAEGYSVSREKKESFPLTVTSAQKNPTAFYLCASSIPAGTGAEAFFGQGTRLTVV.

This rearrangement joins TRBV2 to TRBJ2-4; no definite D call. The CDR3 sequence is 12 residues long. Germline CDR1 reads SNHLY; CDR2 reads FYNNEI. V was shortened by 3 bases and J by 6 bases, with 6 bases between the two germline ends. The CDR3 spells CASSEAGNIQYF. In DNA, the CDR3 is TGTGCCAGCAGTGAGGCAGGAAACATTCAGTACTTC.

The CDR3 reads CASSPSGTGRETQYF. In DNA, the CDR3 is TGCGCCAGCAGCCCCTCCGGGACAGGGAGGGAGACCCAGTACTTC. The genes are TRBV5-1 and TRBJ2-5; TRBD1 matches 9 bases. V gave up 4 bases and J gave up 5 bases; unmatched junction bases: 9. The CDR3 covers 15 residues. Germline V CDR1 and CDR2: SGHRS, YFSETQ.

The chain recombines TRBV5-1 with TRBJ2-1; D remains unclear. Germline CDR1 and CDR2: SGHRS and YFSETQ. The V gene lost 5 bases and the J gene lost 9 bases, with 18 bases spanning the gap. The CDR3 is made up of 14 amino acids. The CDR3 DNA sequence: TGCGCCAGCAGTCGATATAGCACCCCTTTTGAGCAGTTCTTC. Translating gives CASSRYSTPFEQFF.

This sequence joins TRBV5-6 and TRBJ1-5, with D unresolved. The CDR3 loop spans 14 amino acids. Trimming left V 1 base short and J 6 bases short, with 11 bases between. CDR1 is SGHDT, CDR2 YYEEEE, per germline. The CDR3 sequence is CASSLFGESQPQHF. The CDR3 DNA follows: TGTGCCAGCAGCTTGTTTGGAGAGAGTCAGCCCCAGCATTTT. The full variable domain, in which reference TRBV5-6 and TRBJ1-5 provide the parts outside the CDR3, is DAGVTQSPTHLIKTRGQQVTLRCSPKSGHDTVSWYQQALGQGPQFIFQYYEEEERQRGNFPDRFSGHQFPNYSSELNVNALLLGDSALYLCASSLFGESQPQHFGDGTRLSIL.

This clone was counted once. The chain carries TRBV7-2 and TRBJ2-2; D remains ambiguous. This CDR3 region has 14 residues. Trimming shortened V by 5 bases and J by 3 bases, and 10 bases separated the two germline ends. Per germline, CDR1 SGHTA and CDR2 FQGNSA. Here the CDR3 DNA reads TGTGCCAGCAGCGAGACTTCCTACACCGGGGAGCTGTTTTTT. Its protein product is CASSETSYTGELFF.

This chain links TRBV28 with TRBJ2-7, with TRBD2 as a possible D gene (7 bases). CDR1 is MDHEN, CDR2 SYDVKM, per germline. The V end lost 3 bases, the J end lost 6 bases, and 12 bases lay between the germline ends. This CDR3 contains 13 residues. As DNA, the CDR3 is TGTGCCAGCAGTTTCGGGGGGCGAGGCGAGCAGTACTTC. This gives the protein CASSFGGRGEQYF.

This clone was found a few times. The V and J genes are TRBV7-8 and TRBJ1-2; D is undetermined. The CDR3 runs 12 residues. Germline CDR1 reads SGHVS; CDR2 reads FQNEAQ. The V gene lost 3 bases and the J gene lost 3 bases, with 5 bases spanning the gap. The DNA of the CDR3 is TGTGCCAGCAGCTTCTCTGACTATGGCTACACCTTC. Encoded protein: CASSFSDYGYTF.

The chain couples TRBV3-1 (or the pseudogene TRBV3-2) to TRBJ2-5; 9 bases agree with TRBD2. The CDR3 covers 18 residues. V shed 0 bases, J shed 2 bases, and the junction held 10 bases outside the gene matches. Germline V gene lookup returns CDR1 LGHDT and CDR2 YNNKEL (reference sequence). CDR3 sequence (DNA): TGTGCCAGCAGCCAAGATAGCCTAGCGGGGAGACTACAAGAGACCCAGTACTTC. Translation: CASSQDSLAGRLQETQYF.